The 30 T cell receptor beta chains in this list originate from one sample, sequenced in a study of OX40 agonist ivuxolimab in advanced cancers. The table came from immunoSEQ multiplex PCR; TCRdb's copy has only in-frame clones and leaves some out. The sample holds about 100,000 clones, 84% seen once. Sequenced here: CD4+ or CD8+ T cells sorted from blood, sampled in a trial of the OX40 agonist ivuxolimab. The receptors were gathered from an adult with an advanced solid tumor such as melanoma, head and neck, liver or kidney cancer.

The chain joins TRBV5-1 to TRBJ1-2; possible D gene TRBD1, 6 bases. Per the germline V gene, CDR1 is SGHRS and CDR2 is YFSETQ. V lost 3 bases to trimming and J lost 2 bases, with 11 bases between them. CDR3 length: 14 amino acids. CDR3 in amino acids: CASSSITGNYGYTF. CDR3 nucleotide sequence: TGCGCCAGCAGCTCCATAACAGGGAACTATGGCTACACCTTC.

V gene TRBV12-5 combines with J gene TRBJ2-3; D is perhaps TRBD1 (6 bases). Germline lookup yields CDR1 LGHNT and CDR2 FRNRAP. Trimming stripped 2 bases from V and 2 bases from J, with 11 bases between. There are 15 residues in the CDR3. CDR3 protein: CASGLLGTHTDTQYF. Here the CDR3 DNA reads TGTGCTAGTGGTTTGTTAGGGACACACACAGATACGCAGTATTTT.

The chain combines TRBV15 with TRBJ2-1; D is unresolved. The germline CDR1 and CDR2 sequences are LNHNV and YYDKDF (reference sequence). Trimming removed 1 base from V and 5 bases from J, with 6 bases in between. This CDR3 has 13 residues. The CDR3 here is CATSRARNNEQFF. CDR3 nucleotide sequence: TGTGCCACCAGCAGAGCGCGGAACAATGAGCAGTTCTTC.

The rearrangement uses TRBV7-8 and TRBJ2-2; D ambiguous. V lost 1 base and J 7 bases, leaving 13 bases between the germline ends. This CDR3 comprises 15 residues. In germline, CDR1 is SGHVS, CDR2 FQNEAQ. CDR3 sequence: CASSLVENLGGELFF. The CDR3 coding sequence is TGTGCCAGCAGCTTAGTCGAGAATCTCGGCGGGGAGCTGTTTTTT.

The table lists this clone with a count of one. The V and J genes are TRBV5-6 and TRBJ2-1, with TRBD1 identical over 9 bases. CDR1 and CDR2 (germline): SGHDT, YYEEEE. This CDR3 is 18 amino acids long. Losses at the gene ends were 4 bases for V and 9 bases for J; bases not matched to a gene: 20. The DNA of the CDR3 is TGTGCCAGCAGCCCTGGTTGGGAAGGGTGGGACAGGGACAGTGAGCAGTTCTTC. Amino acid sequence: CASSPGWEGWDRDSEQFF. Full variable domain (remainder filled in from reference TRBV5-6 and TRBJ2-1): DAGVTQSPTHLIKTRGQQVTLRCSPKSGHDTVSWYQQALGQGPQFIFQYYEEEERQRGNFPDRFSGHQFPNYSSELNVNALLLGDSALYLCASSPGWEGWDRDSEQFFGPGTRLTVL.

The V gene is TRBV4-1, the J gene TRBJ2-2; D is ambiguous. This CDR3 is 15 amino acids long. Between the trimmed V and J ends, which lost 1 base and 5 bases, there was a span of 11 bases. CDR1 is MGHRA and CDR2 is YSYEKL in the germline V gene. The CDR3 here is CASSQAQRGTGELFF. CDR3 DNA: TGCGCCAGCAGCCAAGCTCAGCGAGGAACCGGGGAGCTGTTTTTT.

The chain links TRBV7-2 to TRBJ2-3, with 8 nucleotides matching TRBD2. CDR1 SGHTA and CDR2 FQGNSA come from the germline V gene. With V trimmed by 8 bases and J by 5 bases, 6 bases remained unmatched. The CDR3 runs to 13 residues. The DNA of the CDR3 is TGTGCCAGCGGGACTAGAGGAGTAGATACGCAGTATTTT. Translating gives CASGTRGVDTQYF.

This clone was found a few times. The gene calls are TRBV7-6 and TRBJ1-5; possibly TRBD1 for D (5 bases). Germline V gives CDR1 SGHVS, CDR2 FNYEAQ. This CDR3 is built from 16 residues. Deletions cut 0 bases from V and 0 bases from J, with 9 bases between. Written as DNA, the CDR3 is TGTGCCAGCAGCTTAGCGCCGGGGGATAGCAATCAGCCCCAGCATTTT. Protein: CASSLAPGDSNQPQHF.

This clone appeared a few times. This chain links TRBV7-9 with TRBJ2-7; D not certain. CDR1 is SEHNR, CDR2 FQNEAQ, per germline (reference sequence). The CDR3 runs 12 residues. Trimming took 4 bases from V and 1 from J, leaving 5 bases between them. CDR3 bases: TGTGCCAGCAGCTCACATTCCTACGAGCAGTACTTC. Translating it yields CASSSHSYEQYF.

This rearrangement joins TRBV7-8 to TRBJ2-3; D call uncertain. The CDR3 contains 13 residues. V was clipped by 3 bases and J by 6 bases, with 10 bases between them. Germline V CDR1 and CDR2: SGHVS, FQNEAQ. CDR3: CASSLGGRDTQYF. DNA for the CDR3: TGTGCCAGCAGCTTGGGTGGTCGGGATACGCAGTATTTT.

The chain links TRBV27 to TRBJ2-5; D remains unclear. CDR1 and CDR2 from the germline V gene are MNHEY and SMNVEV (reference sequence). This CDR3 region has 14 residues. With 6 bases removed from V and 7 bases from J, the gap between germline ends came to 18 bases. In DNA form, the CDR3 reads TGTGCCAGCAGCTACCTTGGACCCCCGGGGACCCAGTACTTC. Its translation is CASSYLGPPGTQYF.

The chain recombines TRBV5-1 with TRBJ1-2; D remains ambiguous. This CDR3 comprises 12 residues. Germline V lookup: CDR1 SGHRS, CDR2 YFSETQ. Trimming left V 9 bases short and J 7 bases short, with 16 bases between. The CDR3 sequence is CAINNGGFGYTF. The CDR3, as DNA: TGCGCCATCAACAACGGAGGGTTTGGCTACACCTTC.

This clone was seen more than once but under ten times. This chain uses TRBV10-3 with TRBJ1-4; 7 nucleotides match TRBD1. After removal of 3 bases from V and 5 bases from J, the junction contained 12 bases not matched to a gene. Looked up from germline, CDR1 is ENHRY and CDR2 is SYGVKD. The length of the CDR3 is 17 residues. The CDR3 nucleotides read TGTGCCATCAGTGAAGGGGCCTCGAGCAGGGGGAATGAAAAACTGTTTTTT. Translation: CAISEGASSRGNEKLFF.

V is TRBV21-1 and J is TRBJ2-7. TRBV21-1 is tagged as a pseudogene. There are 17 residues in the CDR3. CDR3: CASRLIGQHLHSYEQYF. The CDR3 coding sequence is TGTGCCAGCCGGTTAATAGGCCAGCACCTTCACTCCTACGAGCAGTACTTC.

This clone was recorded once. The chain combines TRBV29-1 with TRBJ2-7; 8 positions agree with TRBD1. The germline gives CDR1 SQVTM, CDR2 ANQGSEA. This CDR3 is built from 12 residues. J lost 5 bases, V lost 6 bases, and 6 bases had no gene match. In DNA, the CDR3 is TGCAGCGTATGGACAGGGAAAGACGAGCAGTACTTC. Its translation: CSVWTGKDEQYF.

The CDR3 nucleotides read TGTGCCAGCAGCGTACTCAGGGTACCCTCTGGAAACACCATATATTTT. Translating it yields CASSVLRVPSGNTIYF. The genes are TRBV7-3 and TRBJ1-3; weak D call: TRBD1 (5 bases). From germline, CDR1 is SGHTA and CDR2 FQGTGA. V lost 5 bases to trimming and J lost 0 bases, with 14 bases between them. CDR3 length: 16 residues.

The rearrangement links TRBV4-3 to TRBJ2-3, with 7 bases lining up with TRBD1. V lost 5 bases and J lost 0; bases outside the gene matches: 8. Germline V gene data show CDR1 as LGHNA and CDR2 as YSLEER. CDR3 length: 16 residues. CDR3 bases: TGCGCCAGCAGCGACGACAGGGTGATTAGCACAGATACGCAGTATTTT. Translation: CASSDDRVISTDTQYF.

This chain connects TRBV27 to TRBJ1-1, with D perhaps TRBD1 (6 bases). The germline gives CDR1 MNHEY, CDR2 SMNVEV (reference sequence). The V end lost 3 bases, the J end lost 6 bases, and 14 bases lay between the germline ends. The CDR3 has 14 amino acids. The chain's CDR3 is CASSFGTNIAEAFF. CDR3 DNA sequence: TGTGCCAGCAGTTTCGGGACAAATATAGCTGAAGCTTTCTTT.

The rearrangement links TRBV18 to TRBJ2-1; D uncertain. V gave up 3 bases and J gave up 0 bases, with 9 bases separating them. From germline, CDR1 is KGHSH and CDR2 LQKENI. This CDR3 contains 15 residues. CDR3 coding DNA: TGTGCCAGCTCACCTTCCCAGGACTCCTACAATGAGCAGTTCTTC. This translates into CASSPSQDSYNEQFF.

This clone turned up a few times. The V gene is TRBV27, the J gene TRBJ2-1; the D gene is possibly TRBD2 (6 bases). The ends were cut back, 7 bases at V and 7 bases at J, with 17 bases in the middle. Germline V gene lookup returns CDR1 MNHEY and CDR2 SMNVEV (reference sequence). This CDR3 comprises 14 residues. CDR3 bases: TGTGCCAGCACACTGACCGGGGGTTTAAATGAGCAGTTCTTC. It codes for CASTLTGGLNEQFF.

CDR3 residues: CASSVGAGGLYNEQFF. In nucleotides, the CDR3 is TGTGCCAGCAGCGTAGGAGCGGGGGGCCTATACAATGAGCAGTTCTTC. J is TRBJ2-1 and V is TRBV9; TRBD2 aligns across 9 bases. Germline CDR1 reads SGDLS; CDR2 reads YYNGEE. The CDR3 is 16 residues long. J gave up 4 bases and V 0 bases, and 5 bases lay outside the gene matches.

The rearrangement joins TRBV25-1 to TRBJ2-3; 7 positions match TRBD2. Trimming took 2 bases from V and 7 from J; bases not matched to a gene: 12. Germline-derived CDR1 and CDR2 are MGHDK and SYGVNS. This CDR3 region has 16 residues. For the CDR3, the DNA is TGTGCCAGCAGTGAAGAGCGGGGAGCCTTGATCTATACGCAGTATTTT. It translates to CASSEERGALIYTQYF.

The chain employs TRBV2 and TRBJ2-7; no firm D call. The germline V gene has CDR1 SNHLY and CDR2 FYNNEI. This CDR3 is built from 14 residues. Trimming stripped 0 bases from V and 7 bases from J, with 13 bases between. DNA for the CDR3: TGTGCCAGCAGTGAAGCGGACCCACCGGGTGAGCAGTACTTC. It is translated as CASSEADPPGEQYF.

The chain is built from TRBV7-9 and TRBJ2-7; tentatively, D is TRBD1 (6 bases). V was trimmed by 4 bases and J by 3 bases, leaving 19 bases between them. Per germline, CDR1 SEHNR and CDR2 FQNEAQ (reference sequence). This CDR3 has 16 amino acids. The chain's CDR3 is CASSSTDRSEGYEQYF. The CDR3 region has the DNA TGTGCCAGCAGCTCCACCGACAGGTCTGAGGGCTACGAGCAGTACTTC.

This clone was found a few times. The rearrangement links TRBV19 to TRBJ1-5; D is unresolved. The CDR3 loop spans 16 amino acids. Germline V CDR1 and CDR2: LNHDA, SQIVND (reference sequence). V was trimmed by 5 bases and J by 1 base, leaving 15 bases between them. CDR3 sequence (DNA): TGTGCCAGTAGTCCAATATTAGGCCAGAGCAATCAGCCCCAGCATTTT. Its protein product is CASSPILGQSNQPQHF.

The chain combines TRBV4-3 with TRBJ2-7, with D possibly matching TRBD1 (6 bases). The germline V gene has CDR1 LGHNA and CDR2 YSLEER. The ends were cut back, 0 bases at V and 4 bases at J, with 7 bases in the middle. CDR3 length: 13 residues. The DNA of the CDR3 is TGCGCCAGCAGCCAAGAAAGGGGGTACGAGCAGTACTTC. It translates to CASSQERGYEQYF.

The chain has TRBV6-1 and TRBJ2-7, with D maybe TRBD2 (5 bases). Germline V gene lookup returns CDR1 MNHNS and CDR2 SASEGT. The CDR3 contains 14 residues. Trimming took off 2 bases at V and 5 bases at J, with 13 bases between the two ends. CDR3 loop: CASSEREGPHEQYF. CDR3 in DNA: TGTGCCAGCAGTGAACGGGAAGGGCCCCACGAGCAGTACTTC.

Here the CDR3 reads CASSLDHQGATNEKLFF. The CDR3, as DNA: TGTGCCAGCAGCCTAGACCATCAAGGGGCAACTAATGAAAAACTGTTTTTT. V and J are TRBV7-9 and TRBJ1-4; a weak D match, TRBD1 (5 bases). The germline CDR1 and CDR2 sequences are SEHNR and FQNEAQ (reference sequence). CDR3 length: 17 amino acids. V lost 5 bases, J lost 0 bases, and 16 bases lay in between.

The J gene is TRBJ2-4, the V gene TRBV27; D unclear. Germline V gene data show CDR1 as MNHEY and CDR2 as SMNVEV (reference sequence). V shed 3 bases and J shed 7 bases, with 10 bases lying between them. CDR3 length: 13 residues. CDR3 bases: TGTGCCAGCAGTTTGTCGATTTGGAACATTCAGTACTTC. It translates to CASSLSIWNIQYF.

The chain carries TRBV18 and TRBJ2-3, with 8 nucleotides matching TRBD1. Germline V lookup: CDR1 KGHSH, CDR2 LQKENI. V was clipped by 3 bases and J by 3 bases; unmatched bases: 5. CDR3 length equals 15 residues. CDR3 DNA sequence: TGTGCCAGCTCACCCGGGACAGGAGTTACAGATACGCAGTATTTT. It is translated as CASSPGTGVTDTQYF.